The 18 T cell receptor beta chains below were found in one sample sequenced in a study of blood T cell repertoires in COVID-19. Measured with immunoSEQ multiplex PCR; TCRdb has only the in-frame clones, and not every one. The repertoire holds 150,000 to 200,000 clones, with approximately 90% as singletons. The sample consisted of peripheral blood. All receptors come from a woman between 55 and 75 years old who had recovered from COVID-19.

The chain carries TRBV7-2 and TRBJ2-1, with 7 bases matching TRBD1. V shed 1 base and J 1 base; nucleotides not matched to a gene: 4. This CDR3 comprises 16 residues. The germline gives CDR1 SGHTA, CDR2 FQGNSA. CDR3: CASSLVATGSYNEQFF. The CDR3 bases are TGTGCCAGCAGCTTAGTTGCGACAGGGTCCTACAATGAGCAGTTCTTC.

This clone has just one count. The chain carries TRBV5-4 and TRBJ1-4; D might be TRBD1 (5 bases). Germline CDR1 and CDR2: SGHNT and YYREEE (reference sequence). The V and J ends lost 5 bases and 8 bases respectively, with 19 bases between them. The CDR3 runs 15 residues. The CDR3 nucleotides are TGTGCCAGCAGGAGCACTCCCACCGGGGGGGAAAAACTGTTTTTT. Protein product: CASRSTPTGGEKLFF.

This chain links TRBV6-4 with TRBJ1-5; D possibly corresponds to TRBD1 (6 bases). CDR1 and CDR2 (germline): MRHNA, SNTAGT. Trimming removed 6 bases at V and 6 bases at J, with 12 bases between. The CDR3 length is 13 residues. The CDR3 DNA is TGTGCCAGCAGCCGGGACATGGGTCAGCCCCAGCATTTT. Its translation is CASSRDMGQPQHF.

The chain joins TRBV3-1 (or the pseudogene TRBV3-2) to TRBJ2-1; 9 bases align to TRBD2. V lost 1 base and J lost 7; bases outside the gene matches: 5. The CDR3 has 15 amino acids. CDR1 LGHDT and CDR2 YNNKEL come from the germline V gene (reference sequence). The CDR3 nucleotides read TGTGCCAGCAGCCAAGCTAGCGGGGTGGGAAATGAGCAGTTCTTC. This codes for CASSQASGVGNEQFF.

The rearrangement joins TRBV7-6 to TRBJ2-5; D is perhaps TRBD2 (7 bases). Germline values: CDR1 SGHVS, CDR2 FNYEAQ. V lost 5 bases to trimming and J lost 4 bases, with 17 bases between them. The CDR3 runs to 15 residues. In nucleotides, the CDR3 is TGTGCCAGCAGCGAAGTGGTTGCGGGGGCAGAGACCCAGTACTTC. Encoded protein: CASSEVVAGAETQYF.

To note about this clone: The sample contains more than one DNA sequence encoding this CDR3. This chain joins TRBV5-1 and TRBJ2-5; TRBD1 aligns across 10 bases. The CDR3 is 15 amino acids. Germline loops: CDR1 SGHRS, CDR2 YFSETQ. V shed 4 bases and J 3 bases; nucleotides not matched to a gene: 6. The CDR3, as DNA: TGCGCCAGCAGCCTGGGAGGGACAGGGGAAGAGACCCAGTACTTC. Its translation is CASSLGGTGEETQYF.

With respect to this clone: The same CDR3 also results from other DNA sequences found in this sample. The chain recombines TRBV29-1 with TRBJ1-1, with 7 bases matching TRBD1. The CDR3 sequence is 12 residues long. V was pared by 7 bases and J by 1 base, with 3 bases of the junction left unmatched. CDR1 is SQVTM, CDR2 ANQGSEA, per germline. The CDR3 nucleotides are TGCAGCGCACGGACAGGGAACACTGAAGCTTTCTTT. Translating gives CSARTGNTEAFF.

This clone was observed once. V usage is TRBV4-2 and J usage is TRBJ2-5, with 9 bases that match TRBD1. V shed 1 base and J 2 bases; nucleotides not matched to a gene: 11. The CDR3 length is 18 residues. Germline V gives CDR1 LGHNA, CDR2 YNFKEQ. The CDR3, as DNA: TGTGCCAGCAGCCAAGCACCGGGACAGGGATTGGGGCAAGAGACCCAGTACTTC. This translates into CASSQAPGQGLGQETQYF.

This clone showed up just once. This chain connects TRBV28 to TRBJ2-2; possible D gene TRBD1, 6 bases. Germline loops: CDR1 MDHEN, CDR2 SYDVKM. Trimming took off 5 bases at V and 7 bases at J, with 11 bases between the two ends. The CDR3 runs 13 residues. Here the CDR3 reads CASSLTGNGELFF. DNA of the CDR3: TGTGCCAGCAGTCTAACAGGGAACGGGGAGCTGTTTTTT.

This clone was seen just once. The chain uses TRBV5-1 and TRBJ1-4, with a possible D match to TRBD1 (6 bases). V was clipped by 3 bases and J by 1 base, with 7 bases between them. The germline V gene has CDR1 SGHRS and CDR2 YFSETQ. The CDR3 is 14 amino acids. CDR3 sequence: CASSSQGTNEKLFF. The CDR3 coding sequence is TGCGCCAGCAGCTCACAGGGAACTAATGAAAAACTGTTTTTT. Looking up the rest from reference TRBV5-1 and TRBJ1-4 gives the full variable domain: KAGVTQTPRYLIKTRGQQVTLSCSPISGHRSVSWYQQTPGQGLQFLFEYFSETQRNKGNFPGRFSGRQFSNSRSEMNVSTLELGDSALYLCASSSQGTNEKLFFGSGTQLSVL.

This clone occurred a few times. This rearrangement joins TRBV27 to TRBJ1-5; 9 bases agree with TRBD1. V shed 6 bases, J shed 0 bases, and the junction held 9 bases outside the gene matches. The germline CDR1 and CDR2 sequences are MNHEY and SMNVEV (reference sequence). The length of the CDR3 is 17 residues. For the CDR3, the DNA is TGTGCCAGCAGAACTCCTGACAGGGGGAATAGCAATCAGCCCCAGCATTTT. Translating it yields CASRTPDRGNSNQPQHF.

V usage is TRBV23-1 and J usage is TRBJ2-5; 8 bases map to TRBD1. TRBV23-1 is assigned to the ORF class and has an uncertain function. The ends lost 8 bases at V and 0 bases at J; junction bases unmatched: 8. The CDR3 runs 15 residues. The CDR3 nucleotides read TGCGCCAGCCCTCCGGGACAGGAGTACCAAGAGACCCAGTACTTC. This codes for CASPPGQEYQETQYF.

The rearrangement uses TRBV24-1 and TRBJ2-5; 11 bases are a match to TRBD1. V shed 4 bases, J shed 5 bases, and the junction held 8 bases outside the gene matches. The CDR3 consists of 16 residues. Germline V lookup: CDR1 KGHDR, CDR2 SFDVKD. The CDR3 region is CATSDSGQGVWETQYF. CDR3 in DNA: TGTGCCACCAGTGACTCGGGACAGGGGGTTTGGGAGACCCAGTACTTC.

This CDR3 is CASISYGNTEAFF. The CDR3 nucleotides are TGTGCCAGCATTTCCTATGGGAACACTGAAGCTTTCTTT. The rearrangement links TRBV6-5 to TRBJ1-1, with D unclear. Germline CDR1 reads MNHEY; CDR2 reads SVGAGI. The length of the CDR3 is 13 residues. The V and J ends lost 7 bases and 1 base respectively, with 10 bases between them.

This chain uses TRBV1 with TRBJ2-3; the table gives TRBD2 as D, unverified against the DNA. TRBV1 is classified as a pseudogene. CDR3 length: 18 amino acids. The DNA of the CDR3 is TGCACCAGCAGCCATACCCTAGCGGGGGGACCCTCCACAGATACGCAGTATTTT. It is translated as CTSSHTLAGGPSTDTQYF.

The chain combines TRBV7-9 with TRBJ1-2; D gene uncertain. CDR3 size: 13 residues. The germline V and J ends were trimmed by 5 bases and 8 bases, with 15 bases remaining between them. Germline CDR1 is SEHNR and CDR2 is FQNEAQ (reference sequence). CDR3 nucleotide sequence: TGTGCCAGCAGCCTGCGGGAGGGTGTAGGCTACACCTTC. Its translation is CASSLREGVGYTF.

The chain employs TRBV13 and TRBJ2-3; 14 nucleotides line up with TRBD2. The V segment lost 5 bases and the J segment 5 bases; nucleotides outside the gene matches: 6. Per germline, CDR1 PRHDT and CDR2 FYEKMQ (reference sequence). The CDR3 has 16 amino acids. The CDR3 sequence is CASSPRLAGGLDTQYF. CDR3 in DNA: TGTGCCAGCAGCCCCCGACTAGCGGGGGGGCTAGATACGCAGTATTTT.

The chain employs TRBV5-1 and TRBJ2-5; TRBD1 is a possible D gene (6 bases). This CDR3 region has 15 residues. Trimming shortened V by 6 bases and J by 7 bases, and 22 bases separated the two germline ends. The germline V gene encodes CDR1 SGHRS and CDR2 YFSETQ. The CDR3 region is CASKPRGQGRGTQYF. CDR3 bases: TGCGCCAGCAAACCAAGGGGACAAGGAAGGGGGACCCAGTACTTC.